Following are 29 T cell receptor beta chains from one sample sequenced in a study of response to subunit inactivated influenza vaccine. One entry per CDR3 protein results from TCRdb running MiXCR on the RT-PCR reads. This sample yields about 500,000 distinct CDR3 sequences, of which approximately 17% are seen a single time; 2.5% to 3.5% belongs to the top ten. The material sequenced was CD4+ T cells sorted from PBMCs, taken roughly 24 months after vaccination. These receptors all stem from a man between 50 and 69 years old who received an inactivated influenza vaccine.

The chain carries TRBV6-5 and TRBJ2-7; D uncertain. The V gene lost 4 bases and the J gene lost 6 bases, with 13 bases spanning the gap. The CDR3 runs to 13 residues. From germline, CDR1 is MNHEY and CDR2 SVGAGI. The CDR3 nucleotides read TGTGCCAGCAGTTTAACGGACCGTTCCGAGCAGTACTTC. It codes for CASSLTDRSEQYF.

CDR3: CASKATSSNQPQHF. CDR3 bases: TGTGCCAGCAAGGCAACTTCTAGCAATCAGCCCCAGCATTTT. This chain links TRBV7-2 with TRBJ1-5; D ambiguous. Trimming took off 7 bases at V and 0 bases at J, with 10 bases between the two ends. Germline lookup yields CDR1 SGHTA and CDR2 FQGNSA. The CDR3 runs to 14 residues.

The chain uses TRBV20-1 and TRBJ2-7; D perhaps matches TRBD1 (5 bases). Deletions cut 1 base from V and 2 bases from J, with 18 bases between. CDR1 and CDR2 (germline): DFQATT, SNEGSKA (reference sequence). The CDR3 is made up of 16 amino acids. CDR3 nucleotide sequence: TGCAGTGCTAGAGCCGATTTCAAGTCAGGGACCTACGAGCAGTACTTC. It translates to CSARADFKSGTYEQYF.

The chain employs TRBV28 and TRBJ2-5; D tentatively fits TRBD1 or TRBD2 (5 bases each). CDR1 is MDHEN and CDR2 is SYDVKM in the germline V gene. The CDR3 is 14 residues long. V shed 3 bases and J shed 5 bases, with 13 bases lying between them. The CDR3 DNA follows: TGTGCCAGCAGTTTGGATCAAGGGACGGAGACCCAGTACTTC. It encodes CASSLDQGTETQYF. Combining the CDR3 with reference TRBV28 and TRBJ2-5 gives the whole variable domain DVKVTQSSRYLVKRTGEKVFLECVQDMDHENMFWYRQDPGLGLRLIYFSYDVKMKEKGDIPEGYSVSREKKERFSLILESASTNQTSMYLCASSLDQGTETQYFGPGTRLLVL.

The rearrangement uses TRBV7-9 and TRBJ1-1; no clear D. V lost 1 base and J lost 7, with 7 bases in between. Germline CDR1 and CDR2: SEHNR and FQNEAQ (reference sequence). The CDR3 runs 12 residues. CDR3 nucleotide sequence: TGTGCCAGCAGCTTAGAGAGAAGTGAAGCTTTCTTT. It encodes CASSLERSEAFF.

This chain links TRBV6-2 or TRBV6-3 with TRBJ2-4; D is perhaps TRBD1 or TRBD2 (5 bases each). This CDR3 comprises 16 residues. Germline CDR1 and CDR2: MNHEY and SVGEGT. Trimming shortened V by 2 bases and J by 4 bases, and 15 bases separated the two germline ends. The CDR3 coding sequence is TGTGCCAGCAGTTACGGGGCAGGAGGCCTTAAAAACATTCAGTACTTC. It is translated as CASSYGAGGLKNIQYF.

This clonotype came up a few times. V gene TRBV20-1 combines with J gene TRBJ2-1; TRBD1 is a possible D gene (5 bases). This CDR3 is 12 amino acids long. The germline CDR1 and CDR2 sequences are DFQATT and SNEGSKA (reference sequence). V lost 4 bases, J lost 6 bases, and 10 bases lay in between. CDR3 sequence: CSATPGFNEQFF. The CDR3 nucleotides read TGCAGTGCTACCCCAGGGTTCAATGAGCAGTTCTTC.

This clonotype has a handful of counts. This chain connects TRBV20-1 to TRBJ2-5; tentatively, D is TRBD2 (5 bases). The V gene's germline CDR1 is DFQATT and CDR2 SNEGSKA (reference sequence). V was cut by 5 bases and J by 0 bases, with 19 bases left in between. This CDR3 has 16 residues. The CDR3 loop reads CSALAFWGTYQETQYF. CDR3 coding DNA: TGCAGTGCTCTAGCCTTTTGGGGAACGTACCAAGAGACCCAGTACTTC.

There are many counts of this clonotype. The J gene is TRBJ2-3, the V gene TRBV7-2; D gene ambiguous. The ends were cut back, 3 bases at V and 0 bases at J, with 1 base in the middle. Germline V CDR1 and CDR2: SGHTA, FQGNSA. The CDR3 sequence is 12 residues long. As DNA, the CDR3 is TGTGCCAGCAGCTTCAGCACAGATACGCAGTATTTT. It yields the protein CASSFSTDTQYF. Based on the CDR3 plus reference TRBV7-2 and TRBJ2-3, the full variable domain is GAGVSQSPSNKVTEKGKDVELRCDPISGHTALYWYRQSLGQGLEFLIYFQGNSAPDKSGLPSDRFSAERTGGSVSTLTIQRTQQEDSAVYLCASSFSTDTQYFGPGTRLTVL.

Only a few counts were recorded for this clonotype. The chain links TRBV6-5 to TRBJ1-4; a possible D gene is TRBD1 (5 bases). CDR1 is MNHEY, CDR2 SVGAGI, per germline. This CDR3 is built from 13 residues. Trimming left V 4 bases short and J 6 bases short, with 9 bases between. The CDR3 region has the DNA TGTGCCAGCAGTTCAGGGATCCATGAAAAACTGTTTTTT. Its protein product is CASSSGIHEKLFF.

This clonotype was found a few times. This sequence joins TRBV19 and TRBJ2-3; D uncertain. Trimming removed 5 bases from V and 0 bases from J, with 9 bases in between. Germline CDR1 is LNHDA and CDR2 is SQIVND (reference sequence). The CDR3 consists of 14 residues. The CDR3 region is CASSSTASTDTQYF. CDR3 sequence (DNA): TGTGCCAGTAGTTCGACGGCAAGCACAGATACGCAGTATTTT.

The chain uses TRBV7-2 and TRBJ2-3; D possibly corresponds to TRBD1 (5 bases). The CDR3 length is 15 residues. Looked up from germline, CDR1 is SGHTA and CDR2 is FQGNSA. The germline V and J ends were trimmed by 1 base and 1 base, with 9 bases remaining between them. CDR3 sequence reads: CASSLDRPGTDTQYF. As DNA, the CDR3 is TGTGCCAGCAGCTTAGACAGGCCTGGCACAGATACGCAGTATTTT.

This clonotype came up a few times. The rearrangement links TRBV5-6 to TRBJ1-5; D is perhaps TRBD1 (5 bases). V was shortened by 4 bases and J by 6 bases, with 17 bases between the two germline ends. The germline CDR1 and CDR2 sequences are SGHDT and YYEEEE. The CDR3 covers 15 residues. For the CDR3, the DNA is TGTGCCAGCAGCCGTGGGGGGGTTGAGCGTCAGCCCCAGCATTTT. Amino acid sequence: CASSRGGVERQPQHF.

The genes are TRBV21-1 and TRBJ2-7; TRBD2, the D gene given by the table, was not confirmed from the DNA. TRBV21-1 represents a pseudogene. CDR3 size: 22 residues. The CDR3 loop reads CASSKGVEPLSGPHNLSYEQYF. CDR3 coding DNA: TGTGCCAGCAGCAAAGGGGTGGAGCCGCTTTCCGGGCCCCACAACCTCTCCTACGAGCAGTACTTC.

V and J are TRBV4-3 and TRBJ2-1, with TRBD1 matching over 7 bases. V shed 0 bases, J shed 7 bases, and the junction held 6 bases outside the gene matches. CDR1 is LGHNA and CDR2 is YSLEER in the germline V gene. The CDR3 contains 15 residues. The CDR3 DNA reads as TGCGCCAGCAGCCAAGATACAGGGGTCGGGAATGAGCAGTTCTTC. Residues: CASSQDTGVGNEQFF.

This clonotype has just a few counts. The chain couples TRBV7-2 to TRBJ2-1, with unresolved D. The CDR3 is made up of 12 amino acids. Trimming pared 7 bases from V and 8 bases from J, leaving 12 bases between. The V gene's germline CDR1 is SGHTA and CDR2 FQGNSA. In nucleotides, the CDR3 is TGTGCCAGCAATAGTAGAGTCCATGAGCAGTTCTTC. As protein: CASNSRVHEQFF.

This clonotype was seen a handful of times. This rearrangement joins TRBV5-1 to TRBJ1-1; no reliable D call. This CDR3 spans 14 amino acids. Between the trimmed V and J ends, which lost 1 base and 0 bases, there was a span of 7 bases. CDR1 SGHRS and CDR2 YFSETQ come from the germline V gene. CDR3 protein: CASSLIPVNTEAFF. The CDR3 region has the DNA TGCGCCAGCAGCTTGATTCCAGTGAACACTGAAGCTTTCTTT.

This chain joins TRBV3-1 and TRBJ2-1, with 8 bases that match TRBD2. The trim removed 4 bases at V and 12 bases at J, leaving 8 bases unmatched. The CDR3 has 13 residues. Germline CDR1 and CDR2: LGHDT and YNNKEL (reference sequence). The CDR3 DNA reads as TGTGCCAGCAGCCTCGGGGGGCGGGGGGTGCAGTTCTTC. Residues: CASSLGGRGVQFF.

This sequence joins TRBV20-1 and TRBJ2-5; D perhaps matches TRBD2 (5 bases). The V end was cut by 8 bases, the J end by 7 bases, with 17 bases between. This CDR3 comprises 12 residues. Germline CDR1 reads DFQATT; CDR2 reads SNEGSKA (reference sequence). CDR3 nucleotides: TGCAGTATCTCGGCAGGCAGCGGGACCCAGTACTTC. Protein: CSISAGSGTQYF.

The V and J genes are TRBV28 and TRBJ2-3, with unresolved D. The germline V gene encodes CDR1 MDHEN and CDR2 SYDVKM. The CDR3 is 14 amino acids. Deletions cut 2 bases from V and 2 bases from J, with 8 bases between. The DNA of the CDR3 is TGTGCCAGCAGTTTACTGTCTCTCACAGATACGCAGTATTTT. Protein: CASSLLSLTDTQYF.

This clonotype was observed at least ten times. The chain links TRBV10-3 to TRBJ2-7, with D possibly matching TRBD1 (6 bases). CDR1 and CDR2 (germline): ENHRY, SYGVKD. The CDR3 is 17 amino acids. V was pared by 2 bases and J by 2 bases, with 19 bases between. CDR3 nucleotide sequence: TGTGCCATCAGTGAGCCGCCCGGGACACGGAATACCTACGAGCAGTACTTC. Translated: CAISEPPGTRNTYEQYF.

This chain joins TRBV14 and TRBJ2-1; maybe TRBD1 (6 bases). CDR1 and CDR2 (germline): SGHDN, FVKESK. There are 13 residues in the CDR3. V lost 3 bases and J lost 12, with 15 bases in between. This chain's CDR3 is CASSQSRGIGQFF. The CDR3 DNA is TGTGCCAGCAGCCAGAGCAGGGGAATTGGGCAGTTCTTC. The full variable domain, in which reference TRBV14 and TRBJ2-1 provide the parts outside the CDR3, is EAGVTQFPSHSVIEKGQTVTLRCDPISGHDNLYWYRRVMGKEIKFLLHFVKESKQDESGMPNNRFLAERTGGTYSTLKVQPAELEDSGVYFCASSQSRGIGQFFGPGTRLTVL.

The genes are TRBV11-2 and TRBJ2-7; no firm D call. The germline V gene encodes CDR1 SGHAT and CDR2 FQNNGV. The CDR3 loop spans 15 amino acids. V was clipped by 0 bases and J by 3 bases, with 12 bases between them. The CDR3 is CASSLDLPRFYEQYF. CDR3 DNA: TGTGCCAGCAGCTTAGATCTTCCCCGCTTCTACGAGCAGTACTTC.

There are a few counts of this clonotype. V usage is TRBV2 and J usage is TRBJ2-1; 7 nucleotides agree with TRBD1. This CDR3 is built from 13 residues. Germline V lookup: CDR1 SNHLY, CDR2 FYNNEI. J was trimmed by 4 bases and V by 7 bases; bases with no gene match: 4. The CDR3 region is CASNRGLYNEQFF. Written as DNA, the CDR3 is TGTGCCAGCAACAGGGGATTGTACAATGAGCAGTTCTTC.

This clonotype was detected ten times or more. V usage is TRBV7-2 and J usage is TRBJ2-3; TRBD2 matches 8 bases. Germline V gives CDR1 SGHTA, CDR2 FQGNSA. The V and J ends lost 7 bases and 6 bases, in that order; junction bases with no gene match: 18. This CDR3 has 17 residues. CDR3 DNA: TGTGCCAGCACCCGAGGACCGGGACTAGGTTTCGTGGATACGCAGTATTTT. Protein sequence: CASTRGPGLGFVDTQYF.

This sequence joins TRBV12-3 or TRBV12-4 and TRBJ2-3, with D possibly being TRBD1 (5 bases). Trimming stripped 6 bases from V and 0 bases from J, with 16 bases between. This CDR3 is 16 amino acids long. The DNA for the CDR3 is TGTGCCAGCAGGCGGACAAACTCTCTGAGCACAGATACGCAGTATTTT. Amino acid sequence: CASRRTNSLSTDTQYF.

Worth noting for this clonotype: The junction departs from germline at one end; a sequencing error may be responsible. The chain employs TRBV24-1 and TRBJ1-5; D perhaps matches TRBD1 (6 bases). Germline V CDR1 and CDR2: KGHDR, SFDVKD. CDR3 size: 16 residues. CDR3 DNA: TGTGCCACCAGTGATGGAAGGGGGACCAGCAATCAGCCCCGGCATTTT. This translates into CATSDGRGTSNQPRHF.

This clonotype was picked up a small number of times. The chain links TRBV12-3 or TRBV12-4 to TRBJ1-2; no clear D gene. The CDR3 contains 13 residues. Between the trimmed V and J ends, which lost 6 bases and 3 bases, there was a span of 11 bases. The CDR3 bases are TGTGCCAGCAGCCAAGCGGATTACTATGGCTACACCTTC. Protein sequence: CASSQADYYGYTF.

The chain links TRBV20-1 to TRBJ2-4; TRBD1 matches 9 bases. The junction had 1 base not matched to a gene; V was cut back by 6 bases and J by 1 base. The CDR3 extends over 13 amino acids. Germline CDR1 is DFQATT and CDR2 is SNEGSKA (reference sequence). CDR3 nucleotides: TGCAGTGCCGGGACAGGGGCCAAAAACATTCAGTACTTC. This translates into CSAGTGAKNIQYF.